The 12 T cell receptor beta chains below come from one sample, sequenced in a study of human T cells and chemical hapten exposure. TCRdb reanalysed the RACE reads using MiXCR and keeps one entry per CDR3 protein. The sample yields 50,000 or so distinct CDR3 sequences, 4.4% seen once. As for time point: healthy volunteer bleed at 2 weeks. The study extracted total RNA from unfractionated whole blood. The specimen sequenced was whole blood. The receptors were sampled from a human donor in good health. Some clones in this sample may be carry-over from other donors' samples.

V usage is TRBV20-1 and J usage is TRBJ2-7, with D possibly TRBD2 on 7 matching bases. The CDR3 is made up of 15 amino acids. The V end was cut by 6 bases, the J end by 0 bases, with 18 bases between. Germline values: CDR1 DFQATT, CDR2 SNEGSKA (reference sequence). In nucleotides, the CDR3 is TGCAGTGCCCGAACGGGACGGGGGGCCTCCTACGAGCAGTACTTC. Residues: CSARTGRGASYEQYF.

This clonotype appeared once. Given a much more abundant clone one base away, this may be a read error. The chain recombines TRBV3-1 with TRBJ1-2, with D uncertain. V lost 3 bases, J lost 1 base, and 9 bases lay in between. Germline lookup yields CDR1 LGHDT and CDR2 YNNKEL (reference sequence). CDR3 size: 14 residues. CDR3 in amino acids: CASSHPANNYGYTF. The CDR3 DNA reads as TGTGCCAGCAGCCACCCCGCTAATAACTATGGCTACACCTTC.

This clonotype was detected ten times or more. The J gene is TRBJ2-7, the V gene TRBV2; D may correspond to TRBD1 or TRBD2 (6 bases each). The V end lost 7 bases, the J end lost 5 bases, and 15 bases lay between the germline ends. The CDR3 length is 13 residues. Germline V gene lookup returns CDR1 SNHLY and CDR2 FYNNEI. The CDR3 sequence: CASKGGPLNEQYF. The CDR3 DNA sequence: TGTGCCAGCAAGGGGGGCCCCCTCAACGAGCAGTACTTC.

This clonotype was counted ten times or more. The CDR3 region has the DNA TGTGCCAGCAGTTACTCGTCGGAAAGAGGGATCGTCGCCTACGAGCAGTACTTC. It encodes CASSYSSERGIVAYEQYF. The V gene is TRBV6-5, the J gene TRBJ2-7; perhaps TRBD2 as D (5 bases). V was trimmed by 0 bases and J by 2 bases, leaving 20 bases between them. Looked up from germline, CDR1 is MNHEY and CDR2 is SVGAGI. This CDR3 is built from 18 residues.

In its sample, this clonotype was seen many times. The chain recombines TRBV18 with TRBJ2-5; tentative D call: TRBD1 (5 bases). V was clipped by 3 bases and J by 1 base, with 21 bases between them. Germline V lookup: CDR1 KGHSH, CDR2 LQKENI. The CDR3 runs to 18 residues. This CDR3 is CASSPGWGSQSAQETQYF. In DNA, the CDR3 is TGTGCCAGCTCACCCGGCTGGGGCAGTCAATCCGCCCAAGAGACCCAGTACTTC. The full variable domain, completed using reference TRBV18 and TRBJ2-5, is NAGVMQNPRHLVRRRGQEARLRCSPMKGHSHVYWYRQLPEEGLKFMVYLQKENIIDESGMPKERFSAEFPKEGPSILRIQQVVRGDSAAYFCASSPGWGSQSAQETQYFGPGTRLLVL.

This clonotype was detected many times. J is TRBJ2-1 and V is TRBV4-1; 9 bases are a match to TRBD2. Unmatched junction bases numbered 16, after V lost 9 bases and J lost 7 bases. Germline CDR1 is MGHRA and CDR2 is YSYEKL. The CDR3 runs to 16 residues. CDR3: CASKGGSSGTMNEQFF. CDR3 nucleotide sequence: TGCGCCAGTAAGGGGGGTTCTAGCGGGACTATGAATGAGCAGTTCTTC.

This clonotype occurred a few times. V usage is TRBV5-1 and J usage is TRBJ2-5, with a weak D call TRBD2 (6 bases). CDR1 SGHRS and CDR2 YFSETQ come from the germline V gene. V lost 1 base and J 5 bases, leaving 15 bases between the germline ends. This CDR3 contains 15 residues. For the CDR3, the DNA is TGCGCCAGCAGCTTGACGGCGGGGTCATACGAGACCCAGTACTTC. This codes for CASSLTAGSYETQYF.

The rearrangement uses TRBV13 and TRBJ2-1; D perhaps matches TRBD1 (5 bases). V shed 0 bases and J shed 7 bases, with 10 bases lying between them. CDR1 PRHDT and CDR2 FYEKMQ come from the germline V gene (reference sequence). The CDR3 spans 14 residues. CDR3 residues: CASSLGGLGNEQFF. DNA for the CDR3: TGTGCCAGCAGCTTAGGGGGGCTCGGGAATGAGCAGTTCTTC.

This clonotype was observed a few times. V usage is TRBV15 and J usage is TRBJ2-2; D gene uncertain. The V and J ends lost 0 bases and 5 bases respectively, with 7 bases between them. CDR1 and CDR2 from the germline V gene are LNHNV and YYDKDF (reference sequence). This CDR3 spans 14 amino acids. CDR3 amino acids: CATSREVLTGELFF. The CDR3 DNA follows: TGTGCCACCAGCAGAGAGGTTTTAACCGGGGAGCTGTTTTTT.

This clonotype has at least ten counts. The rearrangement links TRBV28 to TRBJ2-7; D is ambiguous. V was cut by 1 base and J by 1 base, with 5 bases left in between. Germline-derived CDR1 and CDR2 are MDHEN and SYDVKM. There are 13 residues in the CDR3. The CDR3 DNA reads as TGTGCCAGCAGTTTATCTCCATCCTACGAGCAGTACTTC. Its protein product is CASSLSPSYEQYF.

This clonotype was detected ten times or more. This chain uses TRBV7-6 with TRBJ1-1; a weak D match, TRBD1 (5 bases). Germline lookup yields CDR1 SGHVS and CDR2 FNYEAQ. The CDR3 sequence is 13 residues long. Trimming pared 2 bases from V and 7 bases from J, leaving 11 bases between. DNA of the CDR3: TGTGCCAGCAGCTTAACGGAGGGGTATGAAGCTTTCTTT. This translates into CASSLTEGYEAFF.

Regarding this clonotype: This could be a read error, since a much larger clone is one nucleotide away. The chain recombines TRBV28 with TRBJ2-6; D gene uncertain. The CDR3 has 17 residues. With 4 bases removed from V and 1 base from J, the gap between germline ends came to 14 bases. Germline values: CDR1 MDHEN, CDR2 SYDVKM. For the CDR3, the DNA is TGTGCCAGCAGTTGTGCAGGATTGGGTTCTGGGGCCAACGTCCTGACTTTC. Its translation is CASSCAGLGSGANVLTF.